This TCR beta chain was retrieved from a study of blood T cell repertoires in COVID-19. The overall study: COVID-19 samples, acute and convalescent, were from the United States, Italy and Spain. The analysed material was cDNA or gDNA that came from T cells, B-cell-depleted T cells, or PBMCs.

TCRdb's table, derived via immunoSEQ multiplex PCR, lists solely in-frame clones and lacks some. The table has around 450,000 clones, around 90% seen once; the top ten hold about 0.6%. CDR1 is SEHNR and CDR2 is FQNEAQ in the germline V gene (reference sequence). V lost 4 bases and J lost 2, with 15 bases in between. CDR3 length: 16 amino acids. The sequenced sample was PBMCs or T cells enriched from blood (not recorded which). This clonotype was obtained from a man younger than 30 who had recovered from COVID-19. The genes are TRBV7-9 and TRBJ2-1, with D possibly TRBD1 on 5 matching bases. The CDR3 DNA follows: TGTGCCAGCAGCTCCCCGGACACCAGGCCCTACAATGAGCAGTTCTTC. The encoded protein is CASSSPDTRPYNEQFF. Looking up the rest from reference TRBV7-9 and TRBJ2-1 gives the full variable domain: DTGVSQNPRHKITKRGQNVTFRCDPISEHNRLYWYRQTLGQGPEFLTYFQNEAQLEKSRLLSDRFSAERPKGSFSTLEIQRTEQGDSAMYLCASSSPDTRPYNEQFFGPGTRLTVL.